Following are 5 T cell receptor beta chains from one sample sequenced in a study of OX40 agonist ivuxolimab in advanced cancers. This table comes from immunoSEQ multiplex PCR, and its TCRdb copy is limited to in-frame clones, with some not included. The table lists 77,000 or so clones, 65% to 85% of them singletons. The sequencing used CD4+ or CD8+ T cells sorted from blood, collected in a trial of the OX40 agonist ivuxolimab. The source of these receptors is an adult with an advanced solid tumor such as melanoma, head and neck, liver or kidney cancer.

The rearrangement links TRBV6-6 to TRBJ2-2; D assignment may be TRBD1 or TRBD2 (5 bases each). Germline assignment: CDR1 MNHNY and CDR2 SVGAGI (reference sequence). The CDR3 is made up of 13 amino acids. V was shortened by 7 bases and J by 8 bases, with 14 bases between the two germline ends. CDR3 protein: CASTLEGRGELFF. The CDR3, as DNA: TGTGCCAGCACTCTAGAGGGGCGTGGGGAGCTGTTTTTT.

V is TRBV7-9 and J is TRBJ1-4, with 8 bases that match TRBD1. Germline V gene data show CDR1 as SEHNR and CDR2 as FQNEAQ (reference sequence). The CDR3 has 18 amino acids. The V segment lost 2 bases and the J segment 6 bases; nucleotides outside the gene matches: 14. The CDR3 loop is CASSLSQLRQGAHEKLFF. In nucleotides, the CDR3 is TGTGCCAGCAGCTTATCACAGCTTAGGCAGGGGGCGCATGAAAAACTGTTTTTT.

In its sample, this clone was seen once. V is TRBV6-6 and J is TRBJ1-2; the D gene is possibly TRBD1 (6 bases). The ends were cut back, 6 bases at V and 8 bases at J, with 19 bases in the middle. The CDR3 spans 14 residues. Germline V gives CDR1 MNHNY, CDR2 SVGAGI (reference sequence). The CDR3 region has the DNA TGTGCCAGCAGCACACAGGGCGCTCTAGGGGGCTACACCTTC. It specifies CASSTQGALGGYTF.

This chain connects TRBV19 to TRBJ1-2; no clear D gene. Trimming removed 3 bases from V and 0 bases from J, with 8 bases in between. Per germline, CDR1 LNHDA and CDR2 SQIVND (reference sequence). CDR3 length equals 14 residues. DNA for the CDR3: TGTGCCAGTAGTATGACCGGAGCTAACTATGGCTACACCTTC. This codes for CASSMTGANYGYTF.

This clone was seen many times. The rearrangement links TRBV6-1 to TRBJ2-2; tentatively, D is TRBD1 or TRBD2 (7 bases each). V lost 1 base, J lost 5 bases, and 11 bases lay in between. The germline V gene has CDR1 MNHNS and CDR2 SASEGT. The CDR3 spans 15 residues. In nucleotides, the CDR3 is TGTGCCAGCAGTGAAGAGCAGGGGGGGACCGGGGAGCTGTTTTTT. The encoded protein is CASSEEQGGTGELFF.